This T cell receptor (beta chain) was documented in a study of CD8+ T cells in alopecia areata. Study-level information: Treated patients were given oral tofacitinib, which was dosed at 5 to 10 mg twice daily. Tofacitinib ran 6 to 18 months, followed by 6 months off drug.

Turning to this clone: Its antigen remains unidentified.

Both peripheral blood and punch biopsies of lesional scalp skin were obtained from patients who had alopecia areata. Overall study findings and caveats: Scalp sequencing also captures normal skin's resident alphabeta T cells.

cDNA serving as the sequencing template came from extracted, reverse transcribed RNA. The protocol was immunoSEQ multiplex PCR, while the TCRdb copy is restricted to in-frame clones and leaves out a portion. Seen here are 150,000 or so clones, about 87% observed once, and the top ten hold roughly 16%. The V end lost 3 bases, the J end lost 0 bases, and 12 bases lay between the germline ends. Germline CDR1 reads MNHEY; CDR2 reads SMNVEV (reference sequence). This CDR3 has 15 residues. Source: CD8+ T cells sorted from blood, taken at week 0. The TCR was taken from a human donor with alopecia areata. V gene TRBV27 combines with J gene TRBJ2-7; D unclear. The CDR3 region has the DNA TGTGCCAGCAGTTTTGGAGTTGGGTCCTCCTACGAGCAGTACTTC. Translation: CASSFGVGSSYEQYF.